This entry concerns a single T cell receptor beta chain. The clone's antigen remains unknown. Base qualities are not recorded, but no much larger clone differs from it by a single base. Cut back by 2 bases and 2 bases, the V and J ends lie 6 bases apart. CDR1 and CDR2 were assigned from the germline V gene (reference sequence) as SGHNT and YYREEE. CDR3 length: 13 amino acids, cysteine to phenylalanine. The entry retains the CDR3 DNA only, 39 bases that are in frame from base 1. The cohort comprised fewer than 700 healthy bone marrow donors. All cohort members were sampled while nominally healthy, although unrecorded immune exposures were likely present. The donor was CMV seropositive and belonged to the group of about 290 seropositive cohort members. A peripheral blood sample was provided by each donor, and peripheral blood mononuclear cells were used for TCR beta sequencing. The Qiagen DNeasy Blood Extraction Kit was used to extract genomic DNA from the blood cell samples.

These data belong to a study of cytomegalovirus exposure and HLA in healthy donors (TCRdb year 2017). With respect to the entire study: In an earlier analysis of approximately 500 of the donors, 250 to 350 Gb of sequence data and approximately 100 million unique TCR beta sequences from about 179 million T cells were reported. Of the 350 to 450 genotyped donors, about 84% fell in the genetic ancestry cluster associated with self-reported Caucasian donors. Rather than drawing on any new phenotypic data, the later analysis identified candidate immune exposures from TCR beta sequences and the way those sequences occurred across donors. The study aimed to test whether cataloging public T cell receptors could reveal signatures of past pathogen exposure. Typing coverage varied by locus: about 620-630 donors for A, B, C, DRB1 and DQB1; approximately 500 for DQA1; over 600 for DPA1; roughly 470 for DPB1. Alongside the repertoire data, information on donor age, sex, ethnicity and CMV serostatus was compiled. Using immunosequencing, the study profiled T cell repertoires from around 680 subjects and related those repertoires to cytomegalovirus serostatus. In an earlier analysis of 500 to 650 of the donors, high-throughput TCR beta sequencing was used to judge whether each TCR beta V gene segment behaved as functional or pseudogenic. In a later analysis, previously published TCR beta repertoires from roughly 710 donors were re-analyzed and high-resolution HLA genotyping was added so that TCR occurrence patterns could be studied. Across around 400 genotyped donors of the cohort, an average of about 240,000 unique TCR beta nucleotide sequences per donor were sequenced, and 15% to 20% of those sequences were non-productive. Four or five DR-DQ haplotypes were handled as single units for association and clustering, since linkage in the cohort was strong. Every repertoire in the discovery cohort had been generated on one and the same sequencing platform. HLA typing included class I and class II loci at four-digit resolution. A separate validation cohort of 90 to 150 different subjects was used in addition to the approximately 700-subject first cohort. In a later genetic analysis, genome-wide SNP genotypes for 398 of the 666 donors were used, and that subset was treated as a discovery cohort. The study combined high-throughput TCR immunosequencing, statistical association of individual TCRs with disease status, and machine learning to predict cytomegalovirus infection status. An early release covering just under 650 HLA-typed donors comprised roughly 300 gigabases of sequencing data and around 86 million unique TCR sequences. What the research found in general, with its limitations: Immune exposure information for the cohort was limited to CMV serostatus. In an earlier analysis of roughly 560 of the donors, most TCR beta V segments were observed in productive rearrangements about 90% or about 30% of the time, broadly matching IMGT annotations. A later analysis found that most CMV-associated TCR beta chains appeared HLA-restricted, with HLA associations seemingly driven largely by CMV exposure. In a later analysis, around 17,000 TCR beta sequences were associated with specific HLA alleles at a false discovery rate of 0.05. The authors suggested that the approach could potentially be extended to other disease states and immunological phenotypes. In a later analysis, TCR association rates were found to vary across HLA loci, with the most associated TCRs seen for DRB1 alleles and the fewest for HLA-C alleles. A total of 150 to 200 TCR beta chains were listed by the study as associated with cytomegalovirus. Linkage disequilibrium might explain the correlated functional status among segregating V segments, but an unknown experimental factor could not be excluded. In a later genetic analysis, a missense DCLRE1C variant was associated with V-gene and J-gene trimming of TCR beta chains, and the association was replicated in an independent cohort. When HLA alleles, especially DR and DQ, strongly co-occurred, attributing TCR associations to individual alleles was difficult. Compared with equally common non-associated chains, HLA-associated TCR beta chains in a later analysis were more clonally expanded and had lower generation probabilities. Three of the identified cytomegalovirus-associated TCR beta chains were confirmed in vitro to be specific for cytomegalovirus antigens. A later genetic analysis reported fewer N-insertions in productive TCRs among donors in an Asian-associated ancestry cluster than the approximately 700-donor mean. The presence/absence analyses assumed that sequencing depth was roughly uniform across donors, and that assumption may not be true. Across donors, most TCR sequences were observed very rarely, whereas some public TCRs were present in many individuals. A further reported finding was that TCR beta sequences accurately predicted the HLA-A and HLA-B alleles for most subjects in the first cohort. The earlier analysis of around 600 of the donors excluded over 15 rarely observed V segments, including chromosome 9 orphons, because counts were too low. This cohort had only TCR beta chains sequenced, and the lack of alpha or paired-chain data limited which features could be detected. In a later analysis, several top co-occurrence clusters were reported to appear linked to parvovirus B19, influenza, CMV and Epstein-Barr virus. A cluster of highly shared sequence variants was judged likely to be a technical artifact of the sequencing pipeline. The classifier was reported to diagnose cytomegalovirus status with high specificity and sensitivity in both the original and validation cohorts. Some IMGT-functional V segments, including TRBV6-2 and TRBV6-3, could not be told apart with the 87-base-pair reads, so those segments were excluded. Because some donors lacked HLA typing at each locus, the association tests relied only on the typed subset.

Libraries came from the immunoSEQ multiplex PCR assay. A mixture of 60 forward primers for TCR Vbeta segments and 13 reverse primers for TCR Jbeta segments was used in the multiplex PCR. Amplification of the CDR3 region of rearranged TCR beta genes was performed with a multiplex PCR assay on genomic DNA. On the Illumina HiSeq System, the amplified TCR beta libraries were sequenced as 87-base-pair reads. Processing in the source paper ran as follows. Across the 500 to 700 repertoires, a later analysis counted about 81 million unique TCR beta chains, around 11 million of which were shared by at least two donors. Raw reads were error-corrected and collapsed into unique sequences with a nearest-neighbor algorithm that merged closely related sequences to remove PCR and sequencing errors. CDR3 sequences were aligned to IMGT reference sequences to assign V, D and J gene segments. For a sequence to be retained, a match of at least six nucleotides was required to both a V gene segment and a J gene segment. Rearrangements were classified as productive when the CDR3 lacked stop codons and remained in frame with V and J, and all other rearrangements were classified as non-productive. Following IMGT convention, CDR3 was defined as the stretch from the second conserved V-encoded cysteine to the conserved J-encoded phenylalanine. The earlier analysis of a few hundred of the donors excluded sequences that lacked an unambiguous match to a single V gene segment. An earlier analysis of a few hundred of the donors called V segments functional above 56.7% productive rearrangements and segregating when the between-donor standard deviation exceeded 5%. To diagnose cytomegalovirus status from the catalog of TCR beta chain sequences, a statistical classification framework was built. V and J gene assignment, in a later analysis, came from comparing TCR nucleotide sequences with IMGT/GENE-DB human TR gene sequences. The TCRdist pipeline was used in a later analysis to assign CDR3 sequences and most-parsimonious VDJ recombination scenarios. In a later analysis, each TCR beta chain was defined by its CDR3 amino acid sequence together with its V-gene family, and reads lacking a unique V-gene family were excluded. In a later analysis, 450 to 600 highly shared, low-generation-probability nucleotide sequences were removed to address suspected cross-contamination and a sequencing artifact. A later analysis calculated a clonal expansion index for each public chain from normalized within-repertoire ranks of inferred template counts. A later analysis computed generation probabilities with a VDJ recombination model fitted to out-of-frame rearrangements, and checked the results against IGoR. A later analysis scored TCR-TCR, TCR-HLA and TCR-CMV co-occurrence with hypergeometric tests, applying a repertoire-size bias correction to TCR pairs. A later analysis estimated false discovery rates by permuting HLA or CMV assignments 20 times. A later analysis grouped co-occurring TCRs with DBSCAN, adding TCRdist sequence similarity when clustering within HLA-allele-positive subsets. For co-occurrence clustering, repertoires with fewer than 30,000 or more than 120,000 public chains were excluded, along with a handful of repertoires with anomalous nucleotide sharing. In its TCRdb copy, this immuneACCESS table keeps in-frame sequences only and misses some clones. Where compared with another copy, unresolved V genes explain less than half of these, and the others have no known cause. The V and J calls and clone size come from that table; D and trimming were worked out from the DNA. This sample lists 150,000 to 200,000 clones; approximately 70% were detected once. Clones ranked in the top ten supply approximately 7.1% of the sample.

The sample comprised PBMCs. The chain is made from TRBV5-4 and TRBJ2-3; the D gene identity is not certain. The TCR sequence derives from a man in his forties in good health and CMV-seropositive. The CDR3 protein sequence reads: CASSFPTTDTQYF. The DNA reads TGTGCCAGCAGCTTCCCTACCACAGATACGCAGTATTTT.